The 27 T cell receptor beta chains below come from one sample, sequenced in a study of regulatory T cells in long-lasting Graves disease. The time point: newly diagnosed GD, antithyroid drugs for less than 3 months. Following extraction of RNA from PBMCs, that RNA was used to make the TCR library. Building of the TCR beta libraries involved iRepertoire HTBI primers and Arm-PCR of CDR3 regions. TCRdb recomputed calls from the multiplex PCR reads with MiXCR, one row per CDR3 protein. The profile shows roughly 420,000 distinct CDR3 sequences, roughly a sixth of them singletons. This material consisted of peripheral blood mononuclear cells (PBMCs), taken at new diagnosis, from a patient treated with antithyroid drugs. These TCRs come from a female donor with Graves disease.

In its sample, this clonotype was seen many times. The V and J genes are TRBV7-2 and TRBJ2-7, with 9 bases aligning to TRBD2. Losses at the gene ends were 6 bases for V and 6 bases for J; bases not matched to a gene: 15. The CDR3 contains 16 residues. Germline CDR1 SGHTA, CDR2 FQGNSA. This CDR3 is CASSPQVAGASREQYF. CDR3 DNA: TGTGCCAGCAGTCCTCAGGTAGCGGGAGCATCCCGCGAGCAGTACTTC.

Turning to this clonotype: With only one base between it and a far larger clone, this is likely a read error. V is TRBV9 and J is TRBJ1-5; D not certain. Trimming pared 0 bases from V and 15 bases from J, leaving 10 bases between. The CDR3 extends over 11 amino acids. Germline assignment: CDR1 SGDLS and CDR2 YYNGEE. The CDR3 DNA is TGTGCCAGCAGCGTAGGGACCTCCCCGCATTTT. It specifies CASSVGTSPHF.

This clonotype was observed a handful of times. The chain uses TRBV19 and TRBJ1-5; no reliable D call. V was shortened by 2 bases and J by 9 bases, with 23 bases between the two germline ends. Germline V gene sequence: CDR1 LNHDA, CDR2 SQIVND (reference sequence). The CDR3 contains 17 residues. The CDR3 region is CASSINPDDAGSRPQHF. The DNA for the CDR3 is TGTGCCAGTAGTATAAACCCCGATGATGCGGGAAGTCGGCCCCAGCATTTT.

The chain carries TRBV20-1 and TRBJ1-4; D might be TRBD1 (5 bases). The CDR3 has 11 amino acids. Trimming shortened V by 5 bases and J by 7 bases, and 8 bases separated the two germline ends. CDR1 and CDR2 from the germline V gene are DFQATT and SNEGSKA (reference sequence). In nucleotides, the CDR3 is TGCAGTGCTGACGGGGGTGAAAAACTGTTTTTT. As protein: CSADGGEKLFF.

The genes are TRBV7-2 and TRBJ2-1; 14 positions agree with TRBD2. The CDR3 contains 16 residues. CDR1 and CDR2 (germline): SGHTA, FQGNSA. The V and J ends lost 3 bases and 4 bases, in that order; junction bases with no gene match: 2. CDR3 sequence reads: CASSLGLAGVYNEQFF. The CDR3 region has the DNA TGTGCCAGCAGCTTGGGACTAGCGGGAGTTTACAATGAGCAGTTCTTC.

At least ten counts were recorded for this clonotype. The chain uses TRBV7-9 and TRBJ2-1, with TRBD2 matching 8 bases. Germline CDR1 SEHNR, CDR2 FQNEAQ (reference sequence). The CDR3 totals 16 residues. With 5 bases clipped from V and 7 bases from J, the junction kept 13 bases outside the gene matches. In DNA, the CDR3 is TGTGCCAGCAGCCCCGGGGGGGGGGAGGGCCGAAATGAGCAGTTCTTC. Protein: CASSPGGGEGRNEQFF.

The sample holds many counts of this clonotype. V usage is TRBV27 and J usage is TRBJ2-5; D not resolved. Trimming cost V 6 bases and J 6 bases, with 17 bases left between them. CDR3 size: 14 residues. Germline V gene sequence: CDR1 MNHEY, CDR2 SMNVEV (reference sequence). CDR3 sequence: CASSLTALWKTQYF. CDR3 DNA: TGTGCCAGCAGCCTTACTGCGTTGTGGAAGACCCAGTACTTC.

This clonotype has a count of ten or more. The conserved final phenylalanine or tryptophan is absent from the CDR3, which likely points to a read error. The rearrangement joins TRBV12-3 or TRBV12-4 to TRBJ2-1; 12 nucleotides agree with TRBD2. J was trimmed by 3 bases and V by 5 bases; bases with no gene match: 8. The CDR3 spans 17 residues. The CDR3: CASSPEGLAGLYNEQFS. CDR3 sequence (DNA): TGTGCCAGCAGTCCAGAGGGACTAGCGGGTCTCTACAATGAGCAGTTCTCC.

This clonotype was recorded at least ten times. The V and J genes are TRBV20-1 and TRBJ2-7, with D possibly being TRBD1 (6 bases). Trimming removed 2 bases at V and 2 bases at J, with 16 bases between. Germline CDR1 is DFQATT and CDR2 is SNEGSKA (reference sequence). The CDR3 runs 15 residues. CDR3: CSARPPGDRPYEQYF. CDR3 coding DNA: TGCAGTGCTAGACCCCCAGGCGACAGGCCCTACGAGCAGTACTTC.

This clonotype was seen many times. The chain has TRBV12-3 or TRBV12-4 and TRBJ1-6; D might be TRBD1 (6 bases). Trimming took 3 bases from V and 10 from J, leaving 13 bases between them. The CDR3 loop spans 14 amino acids. This chain's CDR3 is CASSFRTVQSPLHF. The CDR3 DNA is TGTGCCAGCAGTTTTCGGACAGTACAGTCACCCCTCCACTTT.

The sample holds a few counts of this clonotype. J is TRBJ2-5 and V is TRBV15, with D maybe TRBD1 (6 bases). The CDR3 runs to 14 residues. Trimming left V 3 bases short and J 4 bases short, with 12 bases between. Looked up from germline, CDR1 is LNHNV and CDR2 is YYDKDF (reference sequence). The CDR3 DNA sequence: TGTGCCACCAGCAGGGACAGACAGGTAGAGACCCAGTACTTC. Encoded protein: CATSRDRQVETQYF.

A remark on this clonotype: This likely reflects a read error, since a far larger clone is one base away. V gene TRBV11-2 combines with J gene TRBJ2-7; maybe TRBD2 (6 bases). The CDR3 is 14 amino acids. The V gene lost 3 bases and the J gene lost 7 bases, with 16 bases spanning the gap. CDR1 is SGHAT and CDR2 is FQNNGV in the germline V gene. CDR3 in amino acids: CASSLLRGGNEQYF. The CDR3 nucleotides are TGTGCCAGCAGCTTGCTCCGGGGCGGGAATGAGCAGTACTTC.

V and J are TRBV10-2 and TRBJ2-1, with D possibly being TRBD1 (5 bases). Per the germline V gene, CDR1 is WSHSY and CDR2 is SAAADI. V was shortened by 7 bases and J by 3 bases, with 19 bases between the two germline ends. The CDR3 extends over 16 amino acids. The CDR3 nucleotides read TGCGCCAGCATCCTTAAAACAGGAAAGAACTACAATGAGCAGTTCTTC. Amino acid sequence: CASILKTGKNYNEQFF.

This clonotype was observed many times. The chain couples TRBV27 to TRBJ1-1; 7 bases line up with TRBD1. The length of the CDR3 is 13 residues. Per germline, CDR1 MNHEY and CDR2 SMNVEV (reference sequence). V was clipped by 4 bases and J by 3 bases; unmatched bases: 2. The CDR3 DNA follows: TGTGCCAGCAGTTCCCAGGGGGACACTGAAGCTTTCTTT. Protein: CASSSQGDTEAFF.

Note on this clonotype: A much more abundant neighbour one base away suggests this may be a read error. The rearrangement joins TRBV7-2 to TRBJ2-3; D call uncertain. This CDR3 comprises 14 residues. Germline V gives CDR1 SGHTA, CDR2 FQGNSA. The CDR3 DNA follows: TGTGCCTGCAGCCTGTTAGAGTCGTCAGATACGCAGTATTTT. This translates into CACSLLESSDTQYF.

This clonotype was counted many times. One end of the junction fails to match germline, which may point to a read error. The chain carries TRBV12-3 or TRBV12-4 and TRBJ1-5; D is unresolved. This CDR3 has 13 residues. This CDR3 is CASSLGSNQAQHF. Here the CDR3 DNA reads TGTGCCAGCAGTTTAGGCTCGAATCAGGCCCAGCATTTT.

There are a few counts of this clonotype. The chain uses TRBV7-9 and TRBJ2-5; 12 bases match TRBD2. The CDR3 covers 17 residues. The V gene's germline CDR1 is SEHNR and CDR2 FQNEAQ (reference sequence). J lost 5 bases, V lost 6 bases, and 13 bases had no gene match. The CDR3 spells CASRSTSGSDSWETQYF. The CDR3 DNA sequence: TGTGCCAGCAGATCGACTAGCGGGAGCGATTCGTGGGAGACCCAGTACTTC.

This clonotype was recorded a few times. The V and J genes are TRBV20-1 and TRBJ1-2, with D perhaps TRBD1 (6 bases). The CDR3 is made up of 15 amino acids. CDR1 and CDR2 (germline): DFQATT, SNEGSKA (reference sequence). Trimming took off 0 bases at V and 0 bases at J, with 11 bases between the two ends. The DNA of the CDR3 is TGCAGTGCTAGAGATCTACAGGGAGCTAACTATGGCTACACCTTC. This gives the protein CSARDLQGANYGYTF.

This clonotype was counted ten times or more. The CDR3 region is CASPTPRGVDTQYF. The CDR3 DNA follows: TGTGCCAGCCCCACCCCCCGGGGTGTAGATACGCAGTATTTT. The V gene is TRBV12-3 or TRBV12-4, the J gene TRBJ2-3, with a weak D call TRBD2 (5 bases). The V end lost 8 bases, the J end lost 5 bases, and 17 bases lay between the germline ends. This CDR3 region has 14 residues.

The table lists this clonotype with many counts. V and J are TRBV30 and TRBJ1-1; D gene uncertain. Germline V CDR1 and CDR2: GTSNPN, SVGIG (reference sequence). There are 11 residues in the CDR3. V gave up 5 bases and J gave up 0 bases, with 4 bases separating them. CDR3 bases: TGTGCCTGGGTCTTGAACACTGAAGCTTTCTTT. Protein product: CAWVLNTEAFF.

This rearrangement joins TRBV29-1 to TRBJ1-2; D is ambiguous. From germline, CDR1 is SQVTM and CDR2 ANQGSEA. The CDR3 has 13 amino acids. The V gene lost 4 bases and the J gene lost 1 base, with 10 bases spanning the gap. CDR3 loop: CSVVSSLNYGYTF. The CDR3 DNA sequence: TGCAGCGTTGTATCTTCCCTTAACTATGGCTACACCTTC.

This clonotype occurred many times. DNA of the CDR3: TGTGCCAGTAGGACCCAAGGACACAACACTGAAGCTTTCTTT. Protein sequence: CASRTQGHNTEAFF. V usage is TRBV19 and J usage is TRBJ1-1, with TRBD1 as a possible D gene (5 bases). From germline, CDR1 is LNHDA and CDR2 SQIVND (reference sequence). The CDR3 totals 14 residues. V shed 6 bases and J shed 2 bases, with 13 bases lying between them.

This clonotype was observed many times. V usage is TRBV3-1 and J usage is TRBJ2-5, with 7 positions matching TRBD1. Germline trimming cut 1 base from V and 3 bases from J; bases unmatched to any gene: 2. This CDR3 spans 14 amino acids. From germline, CDR1 is LGHDT and CDR2 YNNKEL (reference sequence). The CDR3 coding sequence is TGTGCCAGCAGCCAAGTGGACAGGAAAGAGACCCAGTACTTC. Its protein product is CASSQVDRKETQYF.

In this sample, this clonotype turned up many times. V usage is TRBV20-1 and J usage is TRBJ2-1, with a possible D match to TRBD2 (6 bases). Germline V gene data show CDR1 as DFQATT and CDR2 as SNEGSKA (reference sequence). The V gene lost 0 bases and the J gene lost 4 bases, with 16 bases spanning the gap. This CDR3 spans 16 amino acids. As DNA, the CDR3 is TGCAGTGCTAGAGATCTAGGAGGGGCGACTTACAATGAGCAGTTCTTC. Protein: CSARDLGGATYNEQFF.

Ten or more counts support this clonotype. The chain joins TRBV24-1 to TRBJ2-1, with D tentatively TRBD2 (7 bases). The CDR3 loop spans 15 amino acids. Per germline, CDR1 KGHDR and CDR2 SFDVKD. Trimming removed 7 bases at V and 0 bases at J, with 12 bases between. As DNA, the CDR3 is TGTGCCACCAGCGGGGGGCAGATCTCCTACAATGAGCAGTTCTTC. As protein: CATSGGQISYNEQFF.

Many counts were recorded for this clonotype. This CDR3 reads CASRELETQYF. In DNA, the CDR3 is TGTGCCAGCAGAGAGTTGGAGACCCAGTACTTC. This chain links TRBV27 with TRBJ2-5; D is undetermined. This CDR3 has 11 residues. Deletions cut 6 bases from V and 5 bases from J, with 7 bases between. CDR1 is MNHEY and CDR2 is SMNVEV in the germline V gene (reference sequence).

This clonotype occurred many times. The chain has TRBV5-1 and TRBJ1-1, with a weak D call TRBD1 (6 bases). The V and J ends lost 2 bases and 1 base respectively, with 12 bases between them. CDR3 size: 15 residues. Per germline, CDR1 SGHRS and CDR2 YFSETQ. The CDR3 is CASSLGTPSNTEAFF. The CDR3 nucleotides read TGCGCCAGCAGCTTAGGGACACCCTCGAACACTGAAGCTTTCTTT.